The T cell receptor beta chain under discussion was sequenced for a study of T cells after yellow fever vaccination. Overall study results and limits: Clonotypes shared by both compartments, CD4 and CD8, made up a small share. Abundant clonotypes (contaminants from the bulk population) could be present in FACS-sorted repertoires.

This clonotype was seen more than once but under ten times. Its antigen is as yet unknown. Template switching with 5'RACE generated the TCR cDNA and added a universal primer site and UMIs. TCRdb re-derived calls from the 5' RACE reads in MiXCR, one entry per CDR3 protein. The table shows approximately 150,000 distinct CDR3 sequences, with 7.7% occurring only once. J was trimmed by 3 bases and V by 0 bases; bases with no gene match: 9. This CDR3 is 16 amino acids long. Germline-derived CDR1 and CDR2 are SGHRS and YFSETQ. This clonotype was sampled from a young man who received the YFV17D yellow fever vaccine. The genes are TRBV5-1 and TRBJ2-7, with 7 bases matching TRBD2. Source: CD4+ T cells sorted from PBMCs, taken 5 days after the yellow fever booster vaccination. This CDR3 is CASSLALAEKSYEQYF. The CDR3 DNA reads TGCGCCAGCAGCTTGGCCCTAGCGGAAAAGAGCTACGAGCAGTACTTC.